This T cell receptor (beta chain) came from a study of T cell clones after liver transplantation. Points from the study as a whole: Compared with third party-reactive sequences, donor-reactive ones declined more, independent of withdrawal success. Graft donor-reactive T cells may have migrated into the graft rather than being deleted.

Details on this clone: Its antigen is not known.

The protocol was immunoSEQ multiplex PCR, while the TCRdb copy is restricted to in-frame clones and leaves out a portion. Of over 100,000 clones detected, 82% appear once; the ten largest clones hold roughly 0.9%. Germline V gene lookup returns CDR1 MNHEY and CDR2 SMNVEV (reference sequence). The CDR3 runs to 14 residues. After removal of 6 bases from V and 1 base from J, the junction contained 3 bases not matched to a gene. This TCR was recovered from a human donor who received a liver transplant. This chain joins TRBV27 and TRBJ2-4, with 7 bases fitting TRBD1. Sequencing used CD4+ T cells from blood, obtained before liver transplant. In DNA form, the CDR3 reads TGTGCCAGCAGCGTACAGGGGGCCAAAAACATTCAGTACTTC. Translation: CASSVQGAKNIQYF.